Detailed here is one T cell receptor (beta chain). No antigen is known for it. The sample holds no much larger clone one base away, and base qualities are not on file. V drops 3 bases and J drops 1 base, leaving 16 bases in between. CDR1 MNHNS and CDR2 SASEGT are derived from the germline V gene. Inclusive of the bounding cysteine and phenylalanine, the CDR3 is 17 residues long. Here the CDR3 DNA is all that survives: 51 bases in frame from base 1. The data stem from a study of shared clonotypes between healthy human individuals (dated by TCRdb to 2018 to 2020). Context from the whole study: The cohort comprised two women and a few men aged 18 to 49 years. Different laboratories and diverse techniques were used to prepare libraries and sequence TCR repertoires, to increase sequencing depth and limit assay-specific biases. Between about 0.85 and 10 billion PBMCs per donor were obtained by leukapheresis. Per donor, three plates each were used for CD4 naive and CD4 memory, two for CD8 naive, and one for CD8 memory. To estimate repertoire size and how much clonotype sharing occurs between individuals, the study deeply sequenced the blood TCR repertoires of five healthy adults. The study at large found these results: Even with the large sequencing depth, rarefaction of the sorted-subset datasets indicated that sequencing was incomplete. Naive subsets generally had larger estimated clonotype richness than memory subsets did. Based on pairwise subsampling, the degree of clonotype sharing among donors was expected to be affected by sequencing depth. Because the study included only a small number of donors, the genetic and exposure-history diversity represented was limited. Across a handful of donors, approximately 4.6% of naive CD4, 3% to 4% of naive CD8, under 2.5% of memory CD4, and 0.4% to 0.45% of memory CD8 clonotypes were shared. Higher generation probabilities were observed for clonotypes shared by all four sorted-subset donors than for non-shared clonotypes. Sampling was limited to blood, and TCR repertoires in tissue likely differ from TCR repertoires in blood.

Using the deep immunoSEQ assay, TCR CDR3 regions were amplified from genomic DNA by multiplex PCR. For each cell subset, the extracted genomic DNA was distributed evenly across all wells of several immunoSEQ 96-well plates, and each plate served as one replicate. For sorted subsets, around 0.2 ug genomic DNA, equal to tens of thousands of T cell genomes, was loaded into each replicate PCR. Purified libraries were measured with a Qubit 3.0 fluorometer, size-checked on a Bioanalyzer 2100, and measured again with the KAPA Library Quantification kit. Every immunoSEQ 96-well plate was sequenced on a dedicated single-read 150-cycle Illumina NextSeq 550 flow cell. The paper's data handling went like this. Because only junctional sequences without quality scores were contained in the immunoSEQ output, filtering matching that applied to full-length reads could not be performed. To assign V/J genes and CDR3, sequences were annotated using PyIR, a Python wrapper for IgBLAST v1.9, with IMGT germline references. Reads were removed for weak V/J assignments (E-value above 1e-6), missing CDR3, stop codons, out-of-frame junctions, or ambiguous translated residues. V3J clonotypes were defined as sequences sharing the same inferred V gene, J gene, and CDR3 amino acid sequence. The percentage overlap between two repertoires was calculated by dividing the number of shared unique clonotypes by the size of the smaller repertoire. Richness of each repertoire was evaluated using RTK rarefaction, the Chao1 estimator, and Recon v2.1 estimates of unobserved clonotypes. OLGA was used to compute generation probabilities for all TCRbeta clonotypes that the gDNA method yielded from a few donors. Here the immuneACCESS table is served through TCRdb, limited to in-frame sequences with V and J called. Missing clones are a known gap in these copies; in checked studies unresolved V genes cover under half, and the rest lacks a known reason. Clone size and V and J calls were adopted from that table, with D and trimming inferred from the DNA. For this sample there are about 820,000 clones; around 92% appear just once. Less than 25% of the sample goes to the ten largest clones.

CD8 naive samples consisted of CD45RO-negative cells that were positively selected for CCR7, yielding a CD45RA+CCR7+ population without TemRA cells. The donors were healthy, HIV-negative adults with no recently reported acute infections or vaccinations. Only Caucasian adults living in Nashville, Tennessee, USA were represented among the donors. Blood was collected by leukapheresis, and PBMCs were isolated by Ficoll-Histopaque density gradient centrifugation and then cryopreserved in liquid nitrogen vapor phase. Analytical flow cytometry was used to check the purity and quantity of each magnetically sorted T cell population. From each sorted fraction, genomic DNA was isolated and quantified by UV absorbance on a Nanodrop 2000c.

The rearrangement combines TRBV6-1 with TRBJ1-5, and the D gene may be TRBD1, 5 bases matching. The source is a man aged 25-45 years in good health. The specimen sequenced was naive CD8+ T cells sorted from blood. The cell subset or site label on this specimen signifies: CD45RA+CCR7+. In nucleotide form, the sequence is TGTGCCAGCAGTGATAGGTGGCAGGGACTGAGCAATCAGCCCCAGCATTTT. Its protein product is CASSDRWQGLSNQPQHF.